This passage covers 8 T cell receptor beta chains from one sample sequenced in a study of shared clonotypes between healthy human individuals. The protocol was immunoSEQ multiplex PCR, while the TCRdb copy is restricted to in-frame clones and leaves out a portion. Of roughly 760,000 clones in the sample, around 72% were seen once. The source material was memory CD4+ T cells sorted from blood. Stated subset: CD45RA-negative fraction. All receptors derive from a woman in her 30s in good health.

This chain links TRBV5-1 with TRBJ2-1, with unresolved D. Germline CDR1 SGHRS, CDR2 YFSETQ. This CDR3 has 14 residues. Trimming pared 7 bases from V and 0 bases from J, leaving 11 bases between. CDR3 nucleotides: TGCGCCAGCGGATTTGGTGGCTCCTACAATGAGCAGTTCTTC. Translation: CASGFGGSYNEQFF.

The CDR3 DNA reads TGTGCCAGCACCTCCTCCGGGGAGCTGTTTTTT. Translation: CASTSSGELFF. The rearrangement uses TRBV27 and TRBJ2-2, with D unresolved. This CDR3 region has 11 residues. Germline values: CDR1 MNHEY, CDR2 SMNVEV (reference sequence). V lost 7 bases to trimming and J lost 6 bases, with 6 bases between them.

With respect to this clone: Within the sample, other DNA sequences also encode this same CDR3. J is TRBJ2-5 and V is TRBV5-1; D remains unclear. Germline V gene data show CDR1 as SGHRS and CDR2 as YFSETQ. The CDR3 totals 13 residues. Trimming pared 0 bases from V and 2 bases from J, leaving 5 bases between. The CDR3 protein is CASSLAYQETQYF. DNA of the CDR3: TGCGCCAGCAGCTTGGCCTATCAAGAGACCCAGTACTTC.

The gene calls are TRBV7-6 and TRBJ2-7; the D gene is possibly TRBD2 (5 bases). The V end was cut by 4 bases, the J end by 6 bases, with 13 bases between. CDR3 length equals 13 residues. CDR1 SGHVS and CDR2 FNYEAQ come from the germline V gene. The CDR3 DNA reads as TGTGCCAGCAGCTACGGACTCCTCGCCGAGCAGTACTTC. Translating gives CASSYGLLAEQYF.

This chain joins TRBV6-1 and TRBJ1-4; perhaps TRBD1 as D (5 bases). The ends were cut back, 3 bases at V and 13 bases at J, with 12 bases in the middle. The CDR3 is 12 residues long. Germline V gives CDR1 MNHNS, CDR2 SASEGT. The CDR3 nucleotides read TGTGCCAGCAGTGACCTGGCCGGGGGACTGTTTTTT. Residues: CASSDLAGGLFF.

As concerns this clone: This likely reflects a read error, since a far larger clone is one base away. The chain employs TRBV6-1 and TRBJ1-5, with unresolved D. The CDR3 covers 13 residues. Germline V gives CDR1 MNHNS, CDR2 SASEGT. The V gene lost 1 base and the J gene lost 2 bases, with 3 bases spanning the gap. The DNA for the CDR3 is TGTGCCAGCAGTGAAGGGGGCAATCAGCCCCAGCATTTT. Its protein product is CASSEGGNQPQHF.

The gene calls are TRBV27 and TRBJ2-4, with unresolved D. V was pared by 3 bases and J by 2 bases, with 5 bases between. The length of the CDR3 is 13 residues. The germline V gene has CDR1 MNHEY and CDR2 SMNVEV (reference sequence). The CDR3 sequence: CASSLGTKNIQYF. CDR3 sequence (DNA): TGTGCCAGCAGTTTGGGAACCAAAAACATTCAGTACTTC.

The rearrangement joins TRBV4-1 to TRBJ2-1, with D possibly matching TRBD1 (5 bases). V lost 0 bases and J 3 bases, leaving 9 bases between the germline ends. The germline V gene encodes CDR1 MGHRA and CDR2 YSYEKL. This CDR3 is built from 15 residues. This CDR3 is CASSQDRGIYNEQFF. DNA for the CDR3: TGCGCCAGCAGCCAAGATAGGGGAATCTACAATGAGCAGTTCTTC.